This T cell receptor (beta chain) was identified in a study of blood T cell repertoires in COVID-19. Background on the study: The analysed material was cDNA or gDNA that came from T cells, B-cell-depleted T cells, or PBMCs.

Clones were read by immunoSEQ multiplex PCR, and TCRdb kept only the in-frame ones, dropping some. The repertoire has approximately 110,000 clones, roughly nine tenths of them found once; the top ten carry about 30%. This CDR3 spans 16 amino acids. V lost 4 bases to trimming and J lost 2 bases; unmatched junction nucleotides: 8. Germline V CDR1 and CDR2: SGHVS, FNYEAQ. This TCR came from a woman aged 80 or over with acute or convalescent COVID-19. The chain has TRBV7-6 and TRBJ1-3, with 7 positions matching TRBD1. Material for sequencing was peripheral blood. In DNA, the CDR3 is TGTGCCAGCAGCTGGGGACAGCAGCACACTGGAAACACCATATATTTT. This gives the protein CASSWGQQHTGNTIYF.